This T cell receptor beta chain came from a study of blood T cell repertoires in COVID-19. On the study more broadly: The United States, Italy and Spain were the sources of the acute and convalescent COVID-19 samples.

During active infection, Seattle patients enrolled and were then monitored through disease. The authors' processing: Scientists estimated how many nucleated cells there were by amplifying reference gene primers. Some clones are missing from TCRdb's copy, which holds only in-frame ones; the method was immunoSEQ multiplex PCR. V and J calls plus clone size are reproduced from that table; the DNA served to infer D and trimming. The table has over 85,000 clones, under 85% seen once; the top ten hold roughly 3.2%. This CDR3 has 13 residues. V was cut by 3 bases and J by 7 bases, with 10 bases left in between. In germline, CDR1 is KGHSH, CDR2 LQKENI.

The sequenced sample consisted of peripheral blood. This sequence was found in a woman of 80 years or more with COVID-19, enrolled during active disease. The chain has TRBV18 and TRBJ2-1; weak D call: TRBD2 (6 bases). CDR3 amino acids: CASSPRLDNEQFF. The CDR3 DNA sequence: TGTGCCAGCTCACCGAGACTAGATAATGAGCAGTTCTTC.